This paragraph covers one T cell receptor beta chain sequence. What it recognizes is unknown. Produced via immunoSEQ multiplex PCR; TCRdb's table is partial and in-frame only. The table shows approximately 94,000 clones, with about 90% occurring only once. The sample belongs to a study of T cell responses to AZD1222 COVID-19 vaccine. Whole-study results and caveats: Seropositive at baseline were only a handful of AZD1222 recipients.

Germline trimming cut 5 bases from V and 4 bases from J; bases unmatched to any gene: 6. This CDR3 contains 15 residues. Germline V gene sequence: CDR1 SGHNT, CDR2 YYREEE (reference sequence). The receptor was derived from an adult in good health. The chain uses TRBV5-4 and TRBJ1-6; 7 bases align to TRBD1. Material: peripheral blood, obtained on day 0 of AZD1222 vaccination. This chain's CDR3 is CASRRGTDYNSPLHF. In nucleotides, the CDR3 is TGTGCCAGCAGGCGAGGGACAGATTATAATTCACCCCTCCACTTT.